The 5 T cell receptor beta chains given below trace back to one sample, sequenced in a study of T-cell reconstitution after alpha-beta-depleted transplantation in children. Unique molecular identifiers tagged the TCRbeta library. TCRdb fed the PCR reads into MiXCR, producing one record per CDR3 protein. The sample has some 600,000 distinct CDR3 sequences, approximately 16% seen once. The sample here was PBMCs from the stem cell graft donor, taken from the stem cell graft. Receptors originate from a human donor who donated a stem cell graft to a child with acute myeloid leukemia.

This clonotype was recorded many times. The CDR3 is CSAEGNTGVRNTEAFF. CDR3 nucleotides: TGCAGTGCTGAGGGTAACACAGGGGTGAGGAACACTGAAGCTTTCTTT. The chain joins TRBV20-1 to TRBJ1-1; TRBD1 agrees at 7 bases. J lost 1 base, V lost 5 bases, and 13 bases had no gene match. The CDR3 spans 16 residues. Germline loops: CDR1 DFQATT, CDR2 SNEGSKA (reference sequence).

This clonotype was seen at least ten times. The rearrangement joins TRBV20-1 to TRBJ1-2, with D possibly TRBD1 on 6 matching bases. V lost 3 bases to trimming and J lost 6 bases, with 8 bases between them. In germline, CDR1 is DFQATT, CDR2 SNEGSKA (reference sequence). The CDR3 is 11 amino acids. The CDR3 sequence: CSASGGHGYTF. For the CDR3, the DNA is TGCAGTGCTAGTGGGGGGCATGGCTACACCTTC.

This clonotype was seen at least ten times. The chain combines TRBV12-3 or TRBV12-4 with TRBJ2-5, with TRBD1 identical over 7 bases. CDR3 length: 13 residues. V shed 5 bases, J shed 5 bases, and the junction held 5 bases outside the gene matches. CDR3 residues: CASSETGRETQYF. The DNA of the CDR3 is TGTGCCAGCAGTGAGACAGGGCGGGAGACCCAGTACTTC.

This clonotype was observed many times. The rearrangement joins TRBV6-5 to TRBJ1-2, with D unclear. Trimming took 7 bases from V and 6 from J, leaving 9 bases between them. CDR1 is MNHEY and CDR2 is SVGAGI in the germline V gene. The CDR3 length is 11 residues. The CDR3 bases are TGTGCCAGCACGGGGTGGCATGGCTACACCTTC. Its translation is CASTGWHGYTF.

The chain employs TRBV20-1 and TRBJ2-5, with D perhaps assigned TRBD1 or TRBD2 (5 bases each). The CDR3 sequence is 14 residues long. Trimming took 6 bases from V and 5 from J, leaving 19 bases between them. Germline lookup yields CDR1 DFQATT and CDR2 SNEGSKA (reference sequence). The CDR3 here is CSAGVGQSRETQYF. The CDR3 coding sequence is TGCAGTGCGGGGGTTGGGCAGAGCAGGGAGACCCAGTACTTC.